The present TCR beta chain was sequenced within a study of shared clonotypes between healthy human individuals. TCRdb keeps only in-frame clones here, not all; method: immunoSEQ multiplex PCR. Seen here are about 1.1 million clones, roughly 77% observed once, and the top ten hold 0.89%. Findings and limits, study-wide: The naive CD4 repertoires of a handful of donors were compared, and 5% to 6.5% of clonotypes were shared. Only blood underwent sampling, and tissue repertoires likely differ.

Points on this clone: Its antigen remains unknown.

V was pared by 1 base and J by 2 bases, with 13 bases between. CDR1 and CDR2 (germline): SGHRS, YFSETQ. CDR3 size: 15 residues. The source is a man between 18 and 29 years old in good health. Some clones in this sample may be carry-over from other donors' samples. The chain has TRBV5-1 and TRBJ2-7; no definite D call. Material: memory CD4+ T cells from PBMCs. Documented subset: CD45RA-negative fraction. CDR3 protein: CASSLSLEVTYEQYF. CDR3 DNA sequence: TGCGCCAGCAGCTTGTCCCTAGAAGTCACCTACGAGCAGTACTTC.